A selection of T cell receptor beta chains follows, all from one sample in a study of Graves' ophthalmopathy and Graves' hyperthyroidism. TCRdb passed the multiplex PCR reads through MiXCR, listing each CDR3 protein once. Of about 550,000 distinct CDR3 sequences in the sample, about 40% were seen once. What was sequenced was peripheral blood or thyroid tissue (not recorded which). The receptors were sampled from an adult man with Graves' hyperthyroidism. CDR3s include the opening cysteine and the closing phenylalanine or tryptophan. D genes are given only for firm matches. Clone size is given for some rows only: seen once, a few or many times, or a class if the clone is expanded.

clone_size	d_call	v_call	j_call	cdr3_aa	cdr3_nt
NA	NA	TRBV30	TRBJ1-2	CAWSSKPGTLGYTF	TGTGCCTGGAGTTCGAAGCCAGGGACCCTGGGCTACACCTTC
many	NA	TRBV6-5	TRBJ1-1	CASSQGIEAFF	TGTGCCAGCAGCCAGGGCATTGAAGCTTTCTTT
many	TRBD2	TRBV6-5	TRBJ2-5	CASSYRGTSGGRETQYF	TGTGCCAGCAGTTACCGAGGGACTAGCGGGGGTCGTGAGACCCAGTACTTC
few	NA	TRBV19	TRBJ1-1	CASTQAPRAMNTEAFF	TGTGCCAGTACTCAGGCCCCGAGGGCTATGAACACTGAAGCTTTCTTT
NA	TRBD1	TRBV7-9	TRBJ1-4	CASRKSGTGVEKPFF	TGTGCCAGCCGAAAGTCCGGGACAGGGGTCGAAAAACCGTTTTTT
NA	TRBD1	TRBV7-3	TRBJ2-2	CASSKVQTGVTGELFF	TGTGCCAGCAGCAAGGTCCAGACAGGGGTCACCGGGGAGCTGTTTTTT
few	NA	TRBV28	TRBJ1-4	CASSSLNRETNEKLFF	TGTGCCAGCAGTTCCTTGAACAGGGAAACTAATGAAAAACTGTTTTTT
NA	TRBD1	TRBV10-3	TRBJ2-7	CAISGGQGEGSEQYF	TGTGCCATCAGCGGAGGACAGGGAGAGGGTTCCGAGCAGTACTTC
many	NA	TRBV19	TRBJ2-2	CASNWQSSNTGELFF	TGTGCCAGTAATTGGCAGAGCTCGAACACCGGGGAGCTGTTTTTT
NA	NA	TRBV20-1	TRBJ2-7	CSARGDFGYEQYF	TGCAGTGCCAGAGGGGACTTTGGCTACGAGCAGTACTTC
NA	NA	TRBV27	TRBJ2-7	CASSPRQTSYEQYF	TGTGCCAGCAGTCCAAGACAGACTTCCTACGAGCAGTACTTC
NA	NA	TRBV9	TRBJ2-3	CASSVHESGISTDTQYF	TGTGCCAGCAGCGTACATGAAAGCGGAATTAGCACAGATACGCAGTATTTT
NA	TRBD2	TRBV7-9	TRBJ2-1	CASSGSGTRAFNEQFF	TGTGCCAGCAGCGGATCCGGGACTAGGGCCTTCAATGAGCAGTTCTTC
many	NA	TRBV13	TRBJ2-5	CASSPKWDETQYF	TGTGCCAGCAGCCCTAAATGGGATGAGACCCAGTACTTC
many	NA	TRBV6-5	TRBJ1-2	CASSNRNNYGYTF	TGTGCCAGCAGCAACAGGAATAACTATGGCTACACCTTC
NA	NA	TRBV7-9	TRBJ2-2	CAGSGTKNTGELFF	TGTGCCGGATCAGGGACAAAGAACACCGGGGAGCTGTTTTTT
many	NA	TRBV7-2	TRBJ1-2	CASRARALESYGYTF	TGTGCCAGCAGGGCACGGGCGTTAGAGTCGTATGGCTACACCTTC
NA	TRBD2	TRBV19	TRBJ2-3	CASSGGGAGGPGDTQYF	TGTGCCAGTAGTGGTGGGGGAGCGGGAGGGCCTGGAGATACGCAGTATTTT
many	NA	TRBV9	TRBJ1-3	CASSGGRGSGNTIYF	TGTGCCAGCAGCGGGGGACGGGGCTCTGGAAACACCATATATTTT
many	NA	TRBV6-1	TRBJ1-6	CASNEGFSPLHF	TGTGCCAGCAATGAAGGTTTCTCACCCCTCCACTTT
NA	TRBD1	TRBV6-4	TRBJ1-4	CASRSQGAGEKLFF	TGTGCCAGCAGGTCTCAGGGGGCGGGTGAAAAACTGTTTTTT
once	NA	TRBV7-2	TRBJ1-4	CASSQEGQANEKLFF	TGCGCCAGCAGCCAAGAGGGGCAGGCTAATGAAAAACTGTTTTTT
NA	NA	TRBV6-6	TRBJ1-5	CASSYSIGRGPRYSNQPQHF	TGTGCCAGCAGTTACTCGATAGGCAGGGGACCACGTTATAGCAATCAGCCCCAGCATTTT
many	NA	TRBV11-2	TRBJ2-5	CASSSSGTQYF	TGTGCCAGCAGCTCTTCCGGGACCCAGTACTTC
NA	NA	TRBV11-3	TRBJ2-1	CASSLVGGQYNEQFF	TGTGCCAGCAGCTTAGTCGGAGGTCAGTACAATGAGCAGTTCTTC
many	NA	TRBV5-1	TRBJ2-7	CASSLEAGHPYEQYF	TGCGCCAGCAGCTTGGAGGCAGGTCACCCTTACGAGCAGTACTTC
many	NA	TRBV20-1	TRBJ2-6	CSARDQGSVSGANVLTF	TGCAGTGCTAGAGATCAGGGCTCCGTCTCTGGGGCCAACGTCCTGACTTTC
many	TRBD1	TRBV19	TRBJ1-2	CASSIAGQGSNGYTF	TGTGCCAGTAGTATAGCTGGACAGGGGTCCAATGGCTACACCTTC
NA	TRBD1	TRBV4-2	TRBJ2-2	CASSHGQDVGDTGELFF	TGTGCCAGCAGCCACGGACAGGACGTTGGGGACACCGGGGAGCTGTTTTTT
many	NA	TRBV11-2	TRBJ1-5	CASLQAQHF	TGTGCCAGCCTGCAAGCCCAGCATTTT
many	NA	TRBV20-1	TRBJ2-7	CSAREGAWPTYEQYF	TGCAGTGCTAGAGAGGGGGCCTGGCCCACCTACGAGCAGTACTTC
NA	TRBD2	TRBV20-1	TRBJ2-7	CSASSGTKRSYEQYF	TGCAGTGCTAGCTCCGGGACTAAACGCTCCTACGAGCAGTACTTC
many	NA	TRBV10-3	TRBJ1-2	CAISESTYGGYYGYTF	TGTGCCATCAGTGAGTCGACTTATGGGGGATACTATGGCTACACCTTC
NA	NA	TRBV5-5	TRBJ1-5	CASSAGGSQPQHF	TGTGCCAGCAGCGCTGGGGGGTCTCAGCCCCAGCATTTT
many	NA	TRBV19	TRBJ1-2	CASSILQGIGSGYTF	TGTGCCAGTAGTATACTCCAGGGGATCGGGTCTGGCTACACCTTC
once	NA	TRBV7-9	TRBJ2-5	CASSSGLEGLGTQYF	TGTGCCAGCAGCTCGGGCCTTGAGGGGCTGGGGACCCAGTACTTC
NA	TRBD1	TRBV12-5	TRBJ1-1	CASGLGQGARTEAFF	TGTGCTAGTGGTTTGGGACAGGGGGCCAGGACTGAAGCTTTCTTT
many	NA	TRBV7-2	TRBJ2-5	CASRSQETQYF	TGTGCCAGCAGAAGCCAAGAGACCCAGTACTTC
NA	NA	TRBV7-2	TRBJ2-3	CASSLDTIAQYF	TGTGCCAGCAGCCTCGACACCATCGCGCAGTATTTT
many	TRBD1	TRBV10-3	TRBJ1-3	CAISGQGNTIYF	TGTGCCATCAGTGGACAGGGGAACACCATATATTTT
many	TRBD1	TRBV3-1	TRBJ2-7	CASNPGTGGYEQYF	TGTGCCAGCAACCCAGGGACAGGGGGCTACGAGCAGTACTTC
NA	NA	TRBV2	TRBJ1-6	CARRPNSPLHF	TGTGCTAGGCGACCGAATTCACCCCTCCACTTT
many	TRBD1	TRBV6-5	TRBJ1-2	CASSYSNRGYGYTF	TGTGCCAGCAGTTACTCGAACAGGGGGTATGGCTACACCTTC
few	NA	TRBV3-1	TRBJ1-2	CASSQGYYGYTF	TGTGCCAGCAGCCAGGGTTACTATGGCTACACCTTC
many	NA	TRBV4-1	TRBJ1-2	CASSQENTGLANYGYTF	TGCGCCAGCAGCCAAGAAAACACTGGATTAGCTAACTATGGCTACACCTTC